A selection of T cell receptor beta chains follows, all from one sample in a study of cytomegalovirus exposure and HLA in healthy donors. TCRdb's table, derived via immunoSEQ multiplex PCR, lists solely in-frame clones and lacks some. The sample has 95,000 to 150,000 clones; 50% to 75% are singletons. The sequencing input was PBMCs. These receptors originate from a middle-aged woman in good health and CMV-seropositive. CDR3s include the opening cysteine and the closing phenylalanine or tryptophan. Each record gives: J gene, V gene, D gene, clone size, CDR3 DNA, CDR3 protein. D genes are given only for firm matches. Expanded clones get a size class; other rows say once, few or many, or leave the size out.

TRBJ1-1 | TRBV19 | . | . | TGTGCCAGTAGTATAGAAGGAACAGGGAACACTGAAGCTTTCTTT | CASSIEGTGNTEAFF
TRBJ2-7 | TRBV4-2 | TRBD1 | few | TGTGCCAGCAGCCAAGAAGGGCGACAGGGTTCCGACGAGCAGTACTTC | CASSQEGRQGSDEQYF
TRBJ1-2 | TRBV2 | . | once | TGTGCCAGCAGCCCGGGATCGAATAACTATGGCTACACCTTC | CASSPGSNNYGYTF
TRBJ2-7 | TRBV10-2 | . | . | TGCGCCACCTCCCTAGAAAGGGAGCACGAGCAGTACTTC | CATSLEREHEQYF
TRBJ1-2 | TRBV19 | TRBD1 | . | TGTGCCAGTAGTATGGGACAGGGGGTCTGGGGCTACACCTTC | CASSMGQGVWGYTF
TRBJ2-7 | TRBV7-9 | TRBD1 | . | TGTGCCAGCAGCTCCTACAGGGGAGAAGACGAGCAGTACTTC | CASSSYRGEDEQYF
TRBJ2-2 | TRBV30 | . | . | TGTGCCTGGAGTGTCGGAGGCGGGGAGCTGTTTTTT | CAWSVGGGELFF
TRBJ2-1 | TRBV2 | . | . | TGTGCCAGCACCCAAGAGGGCCCTAGGACGAATGAGCAGTTCTTC | CASTQEGPRTNEQFF
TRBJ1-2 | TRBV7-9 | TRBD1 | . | TGTTCCAGCAGCTTAGCCGGGACAGGGGGTGGCTACACCTTC | CSSSLAGTGGGYTF
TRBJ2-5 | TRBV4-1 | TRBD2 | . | TGCGCCAGCAGCCAAGATAGCGGGGGTGAGACCCAGTACTTC | CASSQDSGGETQYF
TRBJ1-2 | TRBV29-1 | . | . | TGCAGCGTTGAAGAGACAGCCTATGGCTACACCTTC | CSVEETAYGYTF
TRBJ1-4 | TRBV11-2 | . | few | TGTGCCAGCAGCTCCAGGGGTGATGAAAAACTGTTTTTT | CASSSRGDEKLFF
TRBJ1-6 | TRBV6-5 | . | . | TGTGCCAGCAGTTACTCCCAGGGGATGAATTCACCCCTCCACTTT | CASSYSQGMNSPLHF
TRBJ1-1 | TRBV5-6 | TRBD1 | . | TGTGCCAGCAGCTTGCCGGGACAGGGATTTCCTGAAGCTTTCTTT | CASSLPGQGFPEAFF
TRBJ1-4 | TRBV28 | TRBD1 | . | TGTGCCAGCATGCTAGATGGGACAGGGGACGAAAAACTGTTTTTT | CASMLDGTGDEKLFF
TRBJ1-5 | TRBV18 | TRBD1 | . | TGTGCCAGCTCAAGTTCTGCAGGGGGCGGGCAGCCCCAGCATTTT | CASSSSAGGGQPQHF
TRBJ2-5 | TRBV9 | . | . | TGTGCCAGCAGCAGACAGGTTCGGGAGACCCAGTACTTC | CASSRQVRETQYF
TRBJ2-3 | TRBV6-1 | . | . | TGTGCCAGCAGTGGACCCTTGGGCGGGCGCACAGATACGCAGTATTTT | CASSGPLGGRTDTQYF
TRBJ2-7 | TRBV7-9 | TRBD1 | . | TGTGCCAGCAGCCGAACATCAGGGGGTCGCGAGCAGTACTTC | CASSRTSGGREQYF
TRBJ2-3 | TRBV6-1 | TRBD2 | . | TGTGCCAGCAGTGAGTCGCGGGGGGGCGGTGATACGCAGTATTTT | CASSESRGGGDTQYF
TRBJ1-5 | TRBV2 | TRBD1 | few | TGTGCCAGCAGTAGGCTAGGGACAGCAAATCAGCCCCAGCATTTT | CASSRLGTANQPQHF
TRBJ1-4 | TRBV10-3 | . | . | TGTGCCATCAGTGTCAATCAGGGAGGAAGGTCAGGGGAAAAACTGTTTTTT | CAISVNQGGRSGEKLFF
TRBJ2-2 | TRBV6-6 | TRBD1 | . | TGTGCCAGCAGTTCCAGACAGGGCGGCACCGGGGAGCTGTTTTTT | CASSSRQGGTGELFF
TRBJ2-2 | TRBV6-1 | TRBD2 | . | TGTGCCAGCAGTGAAGTGGTTCTAGCGGGGGGGCGAGGCGGGGAGCTGTTTTTT | CASSEVVLAGGRGGELFF
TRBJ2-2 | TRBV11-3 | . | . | TGTGCCAGCAGCTTAGCAGGGCCCGGGGAGCTGTTTTTT | CASSLAGPGELFF
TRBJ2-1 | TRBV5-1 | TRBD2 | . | TGCGCCAGCAGCCCCCGGCTAGCGGGTGGTAATGAGCAGTTCTTC | CASSPRLAGGNEQFF
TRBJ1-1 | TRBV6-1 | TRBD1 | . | TGTGCCAGCAGTGAAGCGCAGAGGGGGCTGACGTTC | CASSEAQRGLTF
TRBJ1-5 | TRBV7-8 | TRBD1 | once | TGTGCCAGCAGCTGGGACAGGATTGGACAGCCCCAGCATTTT | CASSWDRIGQPQHF
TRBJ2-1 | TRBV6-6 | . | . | TGTGCCAGCAGTTACGCGCAGGAAGCTTACAATGAGCAGTTCTTC | CASSYAQEAYNEQFF
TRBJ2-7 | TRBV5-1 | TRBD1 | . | TGCGCCAGCAGCTTGCCCGGGACAGCCGGCTACGAGCAGTACTTC | CASSLPGTAGYEQYF